The source of this T cell receptor beta chain is a study of blood T cell repertoires in COVID-19. Overall study context: Collection of acute and convalescent COVID-19 samples took place in the United States, Italy and Spain. Sample material is recorded as cDNA or gDNA derived from T cells, B-cell-depleted T cells, or PBMCs.

This CDR3 spans 15 amino acids. Trimming at V came to 5 bases and at J to 10 bases, leaving 9 bases not matched to a gene. CDR1 MNHEY and CDR2 SVGAGI come from the germline V gene. This clone was detected a few times. The table came from immunoSEQ multiplex PCR; TCRdb's copy has only in-frame clones and leaves some out. The sample contains some 220,000 clones, around three quarters of which appear only once. The V and J genes are TRBV6-5 and TRBJ2-1; TRBD2 agrees at 12 bases. Source material: peripheral blood. The clonotype was recovered from a woman in her 70s with acute or convalescent COVID-19. CDR3 in amino acids: CASSRTSGDRREQFF. In nucleotides, the CDR3 is TGTGCCAGCAGTCGGACTAGCGGGGATCGTAGGGAGCAGTTCTTC.